This T cell receptor beta chain was obtained from a study of T cell changes during pregnancy in multiple sclerosis. This CDR3 contains 15 residues. Per germline, CDR1 LNHDA and CDR2 SQIVND (reference sequence). V was pared by 2 bases and J by 4 bases, with 4 bases of the junction left unmatched. The protocol was immunoSEQ multiplex PCR, while the TCRdb copy is restricted to in-frame clones and leaves out a portion. The table records more than 25,000 clones, roughly 91% of them present only once. The J gene is TRBJ1-4, the V gene TRBV19, with 7 bases fitting TRBD1. The clonotype was recovered from a female donor in good health, enrolled as a control in a pregnancy study. The material was CD8+ T cells from peripheral blood mononuclear cells, obtained in the second trimester of pregnancy. As DNA, the CDR3 is TGTGCCAGTAGTATACGACAGGGCATTAATGAAAAACTGTTTTTT. The encoded protein is CASSIRQGINEKLFF.